These 25 T cell receptor beta chains originate from one sample sequenced in a study of shared clonotypes between healthy human individuals. Assay: immunoSEQ multiplex PCR; the TCRdb copy retains only in-frame clones and omits some. This table holds 90,000 to 150,000 clones, over 65% found once. Sample: memory CD8+ T cells sorted from blood. Subset in this sample: CD45RO+ cells pooled with CCR7-negative TemRA cells. Receptor source: a woman in her 30s in good health.

CDR3 in DNA: TGTGCCAGCAGCTTAGCGGCAACTAGCGGGGCCCTAGAGACCCAGTACTTC. Its protein is CASSLAATSGALETQYF. V and J are TRBV7-9 and TRBJ2-5; 10 positions match TRBD2. CDR3 length: 17 amino acids. With V trimmed by 0 bases and J by 4 bases, 8 bases remained unmatched. CDR1 SEHNR and CDR2 FQNEAQ come from the germline V gene (reference sequence). The entire variable domain, with the rest obtained from reference TRBV7-9 and TRBJ2-5, is as follows: DTGVSQNPRHKITKRGQNVTFRCDPISEHNRLYWYRQTLGQGPEFLTYFQNEAQLEKSRLLSDRFSAERPKGSFSTLEIQRTEQGDSAMYLCASSLAATSGALETQYFGPGTRLLVL.

The chain links TRBV5-1 to TRBJ1-1; 8 bases match TRBD1. The V and J ends lost 4 bases and 0 bases, in that order; junction bases with no gene match: 5. The CDR3 contains 15 residues. Germline V CDR1 and CDR2: SGHRS, YFSETQ. This chain's CDR3 is CASSERTGLNTEAFF. The CDR3 region has the DNA TGCGCCAGCAGCGAACGGACAGGGTTGAACACTGAAGCTTTCTTT.

On this clone itself: This likely reflects a read error, since a far larger clone is one base away. The chain links TRBV6-1 to TRBJ1-5, with a possible D match to TRBD1 (6 bases). This CDR3 is 16 amino acids long. Trimming cost V 0 bases and J 2 bases, with 11 bases left between them. Germline V gene sequence: CDR1 MNHNS, CDR2 SASEGT. The CDR3 coding sequence is TGTGCCAGCAGTGAAGCCCCCAGACAGGGCAATCAGCCCCAGCATTTT. As protein: CASSEAPRQGNQPQHF.

In its sample, this clone was seen once. The V and J genes are TRBV1 and TRBJ1-2. TRBV1 is given as a pseudogene. The CDR3 has 16 amino acids. The CDR3 loop is CTSSCIRLCESYGYTF. CDR3 DNA sequence: TGCACCAGCAGCTGTATACGTTTGTGCGAAAGCTATGGCTACACCTTC.

This clone has just a few counts. This sequence joins TRBV6-1 and TRBJ2-1; 7 positions agree with TRBD2. Germline V gene sequence: CDR1 MNHNS, CDR2 SASEGT. The CDR3 has 15 amino acids. With 8 bases clipped from V and 1 base from J, the junction kept 8 bases outside the gene matches. CDR3 nucleotide sequence: TGTGCCAGCCAGGCGGGAGAAGGGTCCTACAATGAGCAGTTCTTC. This translates into CASQAGEGSYNEQFF.

This clone was counted between two and nine times. The chain joins TRBV7-2 to TRBJ2-2; no clear D gene. The CDR3 runs to 15 residues. Trimming cost V 9 bases and J 0 bases, with 14 bases left between them. The germline CDR1 and CDR2 sequences are SGHTA and FQGNSA. DNA of the CDR3: TGTGCCAGTTACAACGGACCTACGAACACCGGGGAGCTGTTTTTT. Its translation: CASYNGPTNTGELFF.

This chain links TRBV9 with TRBJ2-1; unclear D gene. This CDR3 region has 14 residues. V lost 6 bases and J 0 bases, leaving 10 bases between the germline ends. Germline assignment: CDR1 SGDLS and CDR2 YYNGEE. CDR3 DNA: TGTGCCAGCACCAAGCGCCTCTCCTACAATGAGCAGTTCTTC. Its protein product is CASTKRLSYNEQFF.

This chain connects TRBV4-1 to TRBJ2-7; 10 bases agree with TRBD1. Germline CDR1 reads MGHRA; CDR2 reads YSYEKL. This CDR3 is built from 15 residues. V lost 3 bases, J lost 1 base, and 3 bases stayed unmatched. CDR3 nucleotides: TGCGCCAGCAGCCATGGACAGGGGGATTCCTACGAGCAGTACTTC. Translation gives CASSHGQGDSYEQYF.

The chain carries TRBV10-2 and TRBJ2-7, with D perhaps given as TRBD1 or TRBD2 (6 bases each). From germline, CDR1 is WSHSY and CDR2 SAAADI. V lost 8 bases and J lost 2, with 19 bases in between. There are 15 residues in the CDR3. As DNA, the CDR3 is TGCGCCAGCGGTCGGCGGGACATCTACGCCTACGAGCAGTACTTC. This codes for CASGRRDIYAYEQYF.

The chain couples TRBV5-4 to TRBJ2-3; no clear D gene. V gave up 4 bases and J gave up 2 bases, with 8 bases separating them. Germline V gene data show CDR1 as SGHNT and CDR2 as YYREEE (reference sequence). The CDR3 runs 13 residues. Written as DNA, the CDR3 is TGTGCCAGCAGCCCGGAAAACACAGATACGCAGTATTTT. Amino acids: CASSPENTDTQYF.

The V call is TRBV11-2, the J call TRBJ1-1; TRBD1 agrees at 9 bases. Germline CDR1 and CDR2: SGHAT and FQNNGV. The CDR3 totals 18 residues. The V segment lost 4 bases and the J segment 0 bases; nucleotides outside the gene matches: 12. The CDR3 coding sequence is TGTGCCAGCAGCTGGACGGGACAGGGAACCGGGGTGAACACTGAAGCTTTCTTT. Amino acids: CASSWTGQGTGVNTEAFF.

This sequence joins TRBV11-2 and TRBJ1-1; D is unclear. This CDR3 comprises 16 residues. The V and J ends lost 6 bases and 7 bases respectively, with 24 bases between them. Germline-derived CDR1 and CDR2 are SGHAT and FQNNGV. In DNA, the CDR3 is TGTGCCAGCAGTCACCCTCCCCCGGTCTTATTTGATGAAGCTTTCTTT. As protein: CASSHPPPVLFDEAFF.

J is TRBJ1-1 and V is TRBV6-6, with D possibly being TRBD1 (5 bases). The V gene's germline CDR1 is MNHNY and CDR2 SVGAGI (reference sequence). The CDR3 is 14 residues long. Trimming removed 0 bases from V and 1 base from J, with 6 bases in between. DNA of the CDR3: TGTGCCAGCAGTTACTCGGGGACGAACACTGAAGCTTTCTTT. The encoded protein is CASSYSGTNTEAFF.

The rearrangement uses TRBV28 and TRBJ2-6; weak D call: TRBD1 (5 bases). The germline V gene encodes CDR1 MDHEN and CDR2 SYDVKM. The CDR3 is 17 amino acids. V lost 6 bases and J lost 1, with 16 bases in between. The CDR3 loop is CASSSRVLLSGANVLTF. CDR3 coding DNA: TGTGCCAGCAGCTCCAGGGTTCTACTGTCTGGGGCCAACGTCCTGACTTTC.

V gene TRBV5-1 combines with J gene TRBJ2-1; D unclear. The V end was cut by 7 bases, the J end by 9 bases, with 14 bases between. Germline CDR1 reads SGHRS; CDR2 reads YFSETQ. The CDR3 sequence is 12 residues long. CDR3 sequence (DNA): TGCGCCAGCGCCACTTCATCTATTGAGCAGTTCTTC. Amino acids: CASATSSIEQFF.

The sample holds one count of this clone. The rearrangement uses TRBV7-2 and TRBJ2-7; D unclear. Trimming removed 2 bases at V and 0 bases at J, with 11 bases between. Germline-derived CDR1 and CDR2 are SGHTA and FQGNSA. The CDR3 is 15 amino acids. The CDR3 coding sequence is TGTGCCAGCAGCTTAAATAGCTACTACTCCTACGAGCAGTACTTC. This codes for CASSLNSYYSYEQYF.

This chain links TRBV7-9 with TRBJ2-1; D is ambiguous. The germline V and J ends were trimmed by 6 bases and 6 bases, with 9 bases remaining between them. This CDR3 contains 12 residues. CDR1 and CDR2 from the germline V gene are SEHNR and FQNEAQ (reference sequence). The CDR3 DNA reads as TGTGCCAGCAGGTCGAACAGCAATGAGCAGTTCTTC. It is translated as CASRSNSNEQFF.

The V gene is TRBV7-7, the J gene TRBJ2-5; TRBD2 matches 9 bases. The V segment lost 4 bases and the J segment 5 bases; nucleotides outside the gene matches: 20. This CDR3 has 19 residues. Germline V gene lookup returns CDR1 SSHAT and CDR2 FNYEAQ (reference sequence). The CDR3 region has the DNA TGTGCCAGCAGCTCACGGCGGTCTGATGGCGGGAGGGTTTGGGAGACCCAGTACTTC. It translates to CASSSRRSDGGRVWETQYF.

The genes are TRBV4-1 and TRBJ2-7; the D is unclear. CDR1 and CDR2 (germline): MGHRA, YSYEKL. Trimming left V 0 bases short and J 4 bases short, with 13 bases between. CDR3 size: 15 residues. The CDR3: CASSQETAVVYEQYF. The CDR3 DNA sequence: TGCGCCAGCAGCCAAGAGACCGCTGTGGTATACGAGCAGTACTTC.

CDR3 bases: TGTGCCACCAGCAGAGATCGGCGACAGAACACTGAAGCTTTCTTT. This translates into CATSRDRRQNTEAFF. This rearrangement joins TRBV15 to TRBJ1-1; D call uncertain. Germline V gene sequence: CDR1 LNHNV, CDR2 YYDKDF (reference sequence). V was clipped by 0 bases and J by 1 base, with 9 bases between them. The CDR3 spans 15 residues.

This rearrangement joins TRBV7-2 to TRBJ2-3; a weak D match, TRBD1 (6 bases). Germline V CDR1 and CDR2: SGHTA, FQGNSA. The CDR3 loop spans 15 amino acids. The V end lost 7 bases, the J end lost 0 bases, and 14 bases lay between the germline ends. CDR3 DNA sequence: TGTGCCAGCAATCTTTGGGGGCCCAGCACAGATACGCAGTATTTT. It codes for CASNLWGPSTDTQYF.

This clone was detected ten times or more. The V and J genes are TRBV2 and TRBJ2-5; no reliable D call. Per germline, CDR1 SNHLY and CDR2 FYNNEI. The ends were cut back, 7 bases at V and 4 bases at J, with 13 bases in the middle. CDR3 size: 13 residues. Here the CDR3 DNA reads TGTGCCAGCACCTTAGGCCAACTAGAGACCCAGTACTTC. This codes for CASTLGQLETQYF.

CDR3 region: CASSPTNGGTEAFF. DNA of the CDR3: TGTGCCAGCAGCCCGACAAATGGCGGCACTGAAGCTTTCTTT. The chain links TRBV5-4 to TRBJ1-1, with D hard to call. The CDR3 loop spans 14 amino acids. V was trimmed by 4 bases and J by 4 bases, leaving 14 bases between them. Germline loops: CDR1 SGHNT, CDR2 YYREEE (reference sequence).

The chain combines TRBV4-1 with TRBJ2-7; D possibly uses TRBD1 or TRBD2 (5 bases each). CDR1 and CDR2 from the germline V gene are MGHRA and YSYEKL. Deletions cut 0 bases from V and 3 bases from J, with 27 bases between. The CDR3 spans 20 residues. For the CDR3, the DNA is TGCGCCAGCAGCCAAGATCGCACCGGGACCAAAAATAGGGGCCTCTACGAGCAGTACTTC. Protein: CASSQDRTGTKNRGLYEQYF.

The rearrangement links TRBV7-9 to TRBJ2-6, with unresolved D. Germline loops: CDR1 SEHNR, CDR2 FQNEAQ (reference sequence). Deletions cut 2 bases from V and 0 bases from J, with 14 bases between. This CDR3 contains 18 residues. CDR3 in amino acids: CASSLIGTPVSGANVLTF. The CDR3 DNA follows: TGTGCCAGCAGCTTAATAGGCACTCCAGTCTCTGGGGCCAACGTCCTGACTTTC.